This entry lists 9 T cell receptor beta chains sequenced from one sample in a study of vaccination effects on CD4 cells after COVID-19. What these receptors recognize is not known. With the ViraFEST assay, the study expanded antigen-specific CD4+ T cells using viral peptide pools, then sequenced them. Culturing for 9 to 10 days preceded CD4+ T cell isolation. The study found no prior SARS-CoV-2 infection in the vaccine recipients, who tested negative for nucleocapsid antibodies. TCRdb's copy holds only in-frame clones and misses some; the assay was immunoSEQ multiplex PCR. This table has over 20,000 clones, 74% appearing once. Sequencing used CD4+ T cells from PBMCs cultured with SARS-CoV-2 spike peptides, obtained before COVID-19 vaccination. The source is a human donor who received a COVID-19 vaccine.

CDR3 sequence: CATSRLGWATTEAFF. CDR3 bases: TGTGCCACCAGTAGACTAGGCTGGGCCACCACTGAAGCTTTCTTT. V and J are TRBV24-1 and TRBJ1-1; D gene ambiguous. V lost 6 bases and J 4 bases, leaving 17 bases between the germline ends. In germline, CDR1 is KGHDR, CDR2 SFDVKD. The CDR3 consists of 15 residues.

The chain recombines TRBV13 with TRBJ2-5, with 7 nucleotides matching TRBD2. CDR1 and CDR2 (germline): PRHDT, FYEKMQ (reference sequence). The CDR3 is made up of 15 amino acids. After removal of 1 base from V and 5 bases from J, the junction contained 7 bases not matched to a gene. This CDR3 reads CASSLAGGRSETQYF. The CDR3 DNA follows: TGTGCCAGCAGCTTAGCGGGGGGACGTTCCGAGACCCAGTACTTC.

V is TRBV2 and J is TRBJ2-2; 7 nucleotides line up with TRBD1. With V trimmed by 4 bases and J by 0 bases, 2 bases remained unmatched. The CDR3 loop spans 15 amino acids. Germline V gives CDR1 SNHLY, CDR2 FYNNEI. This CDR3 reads CASSGQGPNTGELFF. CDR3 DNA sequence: TGTGCCAGCAGTGGACAGGGTCCGAACACCGGGGAGCTGTTTTTT.

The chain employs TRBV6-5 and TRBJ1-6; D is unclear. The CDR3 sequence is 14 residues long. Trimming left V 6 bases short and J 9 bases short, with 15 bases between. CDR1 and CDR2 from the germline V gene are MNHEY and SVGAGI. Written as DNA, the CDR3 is TGTGCCAGCAGGGATCCTTATAGGGTTTCACCCCTCCACTTT. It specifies CASRDPYRVSPLHF.

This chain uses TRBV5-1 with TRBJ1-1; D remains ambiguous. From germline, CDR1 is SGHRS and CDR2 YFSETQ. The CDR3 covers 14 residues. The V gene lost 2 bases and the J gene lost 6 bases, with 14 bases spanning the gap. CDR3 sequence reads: CASSFIGRSAEAFF. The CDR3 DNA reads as TGCGCCAGCAGCTTCATCGGGAGGAGCGCTGAAGCTTTCTTT.

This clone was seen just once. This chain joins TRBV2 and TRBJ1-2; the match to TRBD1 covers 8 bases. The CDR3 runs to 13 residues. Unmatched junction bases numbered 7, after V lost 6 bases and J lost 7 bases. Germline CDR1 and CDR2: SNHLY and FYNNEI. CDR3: CASRSQGASGYTF. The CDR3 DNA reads TGTGCCAGCAGGAGTCAGGGGGCGTCTGGCTACACCTTC.

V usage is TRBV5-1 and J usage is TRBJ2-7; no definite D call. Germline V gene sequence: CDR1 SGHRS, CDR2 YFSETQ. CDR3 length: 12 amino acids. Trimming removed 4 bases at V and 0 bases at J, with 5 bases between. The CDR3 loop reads CASSRDSYEQYF. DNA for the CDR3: TGCGCCAGCAGCAGGGACTCCTACGAGCAGTACTTC.

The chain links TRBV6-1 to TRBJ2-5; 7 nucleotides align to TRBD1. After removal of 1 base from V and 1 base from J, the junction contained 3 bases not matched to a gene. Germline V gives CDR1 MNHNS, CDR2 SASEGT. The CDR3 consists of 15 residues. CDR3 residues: CASSEVWDSQETQYF. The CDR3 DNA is TGTGCCAGCAGTGAAGTGTGGGACAGCCAAGAGACCCAGTACTTC.

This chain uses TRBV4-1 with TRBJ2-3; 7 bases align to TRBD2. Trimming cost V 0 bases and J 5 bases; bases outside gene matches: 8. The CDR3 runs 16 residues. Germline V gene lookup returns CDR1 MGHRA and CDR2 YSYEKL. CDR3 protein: CASSQDFITGGDTQYF. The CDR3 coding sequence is TGCGCCAGCAGCCAAGATTTTATTACGGGGGGAGATACGCAGTATTTT.